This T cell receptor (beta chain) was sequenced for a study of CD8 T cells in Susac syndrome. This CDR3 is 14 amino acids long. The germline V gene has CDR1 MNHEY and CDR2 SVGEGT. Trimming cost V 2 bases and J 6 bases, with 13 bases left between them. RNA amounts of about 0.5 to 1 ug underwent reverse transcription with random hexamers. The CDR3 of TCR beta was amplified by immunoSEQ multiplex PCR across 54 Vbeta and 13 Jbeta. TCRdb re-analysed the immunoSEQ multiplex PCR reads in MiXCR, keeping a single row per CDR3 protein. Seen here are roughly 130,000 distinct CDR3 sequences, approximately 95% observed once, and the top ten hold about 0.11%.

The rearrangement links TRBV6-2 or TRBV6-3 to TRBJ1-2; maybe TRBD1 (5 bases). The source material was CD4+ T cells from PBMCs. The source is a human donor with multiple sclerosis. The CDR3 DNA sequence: TGTGCCAGCAGTTACACGACAGTAAGGGATGGCTACACCTTC. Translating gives CASSYTTVRDGYTF.